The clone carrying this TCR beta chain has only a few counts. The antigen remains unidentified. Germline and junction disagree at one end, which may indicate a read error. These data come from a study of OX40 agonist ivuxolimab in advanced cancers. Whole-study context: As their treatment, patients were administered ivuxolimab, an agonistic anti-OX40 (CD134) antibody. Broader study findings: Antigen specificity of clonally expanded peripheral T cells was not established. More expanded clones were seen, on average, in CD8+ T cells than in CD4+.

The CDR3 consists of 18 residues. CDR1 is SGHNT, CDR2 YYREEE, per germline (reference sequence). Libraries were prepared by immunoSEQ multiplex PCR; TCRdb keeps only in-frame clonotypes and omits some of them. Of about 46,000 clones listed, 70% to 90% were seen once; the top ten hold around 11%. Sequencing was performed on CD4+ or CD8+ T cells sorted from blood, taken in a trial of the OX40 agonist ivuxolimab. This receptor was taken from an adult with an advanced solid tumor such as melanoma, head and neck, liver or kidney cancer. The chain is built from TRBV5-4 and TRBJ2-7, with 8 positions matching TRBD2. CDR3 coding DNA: TGCGCCAGCAGCCAAGAACGAGGCTGGCGAGCGGGGGTCTACGAGCAGTACTTC. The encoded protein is CASSQERGWRAGVYEQYF.